This is a list of T cell receptor beta chains from one sample in a study of shared clonotypes between healthy human individuals. The data were produced by immunoSEQ multiplex PCR, yet TCRdb's version contains in-frame clones alone and is incomplete. The sample includes roughly 2,500,000 clones, approximately 93% seen only once; the top ten take 0.36%. The sequencing sample was made of naive CD4+ T cells from PBMCs. These receptors originate from a man aged 18 to 29 in good health. Some clones in this sample may be carry-over from other donors' samples. Each CDR3 is given with its conserved first and last residue. The D gene is left open where the match is weak. Clone size is shown for a subset of rows, as once, few, many or a class of expanded clone.

>.|TRBJ1-4|.|15|TRBV11-2
TGTGCCAGCAGCGCGAACAGTGGCATAAATGAAAAACTGTTTTTT
CASSANSGINEKLFF
>.|TRBJ2-1|TRBD2|15|TRBV7-3
TGTGCCAGCAGCTTAACGCGGGAGGGAATGAATGAGCAGTTCTTC
CASSLTREGMNEQFF
>few|TRBJ1-2|.|12|TRBV10-1
TGCGCCAGCAGTCCGGATAACTATGGCTACACCTTC
CASSPDNYGYTF
>.|TRBJ2-6|TRBD1|16|TRBV14
TGTGCCAGCACCCGGGACAGCAACCCTGGGGCCAACGTCCTGACTTTC
CASTRDSNPGANVLTF
>.|TRBJ2-3|TRBD2|18|TRBV9
TGTGCCAGCAGCGCCAACCCCGGGACTAGCGGGAGCACAGATACGCAGTATTTT
CASSANPGTSGSTDTQYF
>.|TRBJ2-2|.|13|TRBV7-2
TGTGCCAGCAGCCCCAGGACTACCGGGGAGCTGTTTTTT
CASSPRTTGELFF
>.|TRBJ2-2|TRBD1|16|TRBV28
TGTGCCAGCAGTTTAGAGGGGGCACAGTACACCGGGGAGCTGTTTTTT
CASSLEGAQYTGELFF
>few|TRBJ1-4|.|14|TRBV19
TGTGCCAGTAGTATGATCGGTACAAATGAAAAACTGTTTTTT
CASSMIGTNEKLFF
>.|TRBJ1-1|.|14|TRBV5-4
TGTGCCAGCAGCTTGAATCCGGGAGGGGGTGAAGCTTTCTTT
CASSLNPGGGEAFF
>.|TRBJ2-7|.|15|TRBV21-1
TGTGCCAGCAGCCAACGCTACAGGGTTTCCTACGAGCAGTACTTC
CASSQRYRVSYEQYF
>.|TRBJ1-6|TRBD1|15|TRBV6-6
TGTGCCAGCAGTTACGAGACAGGGAGGGCTGCACCCCTCCACTTT
CASSYETGRAAPLHF
>.|TRBJ2-1|.|15|TRBV5-5
TGTGCCAGCAGCTGGTACAGGGTCTCCTACAATGAGCAGTTCTTC
CASSWYRVSYNEQFF
>.|TRBJ1-2|.|12|TRBV7-2
TGTGCCAGCAGCGCCGGGGGGGCTGGCTACACCTTC
CASSAGGAGYTF